This T cell receptor beta chain was obtained from a study of shared clonotypes between healthy human individuals. Study in general: Donors consisted of a couple of women and a few men between 18 and 49.

Germline values: CDR1 MGHDK, CDR2 SYGVNS. This CDR3 region has 15 residues. Trimming pared 5 bases from V and 8 bases from J, leaving 18 bases between. Notes on the study in general: Relative to memory subsets, naive subsets generally showed larger estimated richness.

With respect to this clone: The antigen remains unidentified.

Authors' data handling: Junction-only sequences without quality scores were provided by ImmunoSEQ, so filtering was different. Using immunoSEQ multiplex PCR, the repertoire was profiled, and TCRdb retains in-frame clones only, with some absent. V and J calls and clone size follow that table, whereas D and trimming were derived from the DNA. Of around 700,000 clones listed, 72% were seen once; the top ten hold around 2%. The origin of this receptor is a woman in her 30s in good health. The chain links TRBV25-1 to TRBJ1-4; D remains unclear. Sequencing input: memory CD4+ T cells sorted from blood. Subset defined: CD45RA-negative fraction. As DNA, the CDR3 is TGTGCCAGCAGTATTGTGCGGGGATTGGAAGAAAAACTGTTTTTT. Its protein is CASSIVRGLEEKLFF.